The clone carrying this T cell receptor (beta chain) came up many times. This sample stems from a study of T cells of healthy individuals. The CDR3 is 12 amino acids. V was cut by 0 bases and J by 8 bases, with 5 bases left in between. The germline V gene has CDR1 ENHRY and CDR2 SYGVKD. MiXCR was run by TCRdb on the 5' RACE reads, yielding one entry per CDR3 protein. Seen here are over 95,000 distinct CDR3 sequences, 17% observed once, and the top ten hold about 6%. This TCR was recovered from a human donor in good health. V gene TRBV10-3 combines with J gene TRBJ2-1; TRBD1 is a possible D gene (5 bases). The CDR3 loop is CAISESGDEQFF. The DNA for the CDR3 is TGTGCCATCAGTGAGTCAGGGGATGAGCAGTTCTTC.